Each of the 25 T cell receptor beta chains below was sequenced from the same sample in a study of prognosis after radiotherapy for stage I lung cancer. Using two-round multiplex PCR, the authors amplified TCR beta CDR3 from genomic DNA. Primers were specific to each TRBV and TRBJ gene in first-round PCR. In TCRdb, the multiplex PCR reads were re-called with MiXCR into one record per CDR3 protein. The sample yields 14,000 or so distinct CDR3 sequences, less than 45% seen once. The material sequenced was PBMCs, taken before or after stereotactic body radiation therapy (not recorded which). The receptors originated from a donor over 45 with non-small cell lung cancer.

This clonotype was counted ten times or more. The V call is TRBV20-1, the J call TRBJ1-2; no clear D. The length of the CDR3 is 11 residues. From germline, CDR1 is DFQATT and CDR2 SNEGSKA (reference sequence). V was clipped by 0 bases and J by 8 bases, with 7 bases between them. As DNA, the CDR3 is TGCAGTGCTAGAGATCCAGGCGGCTACACCTTC. Translation: CSARDPGGYTF.

The chain employs TRBV6-1 and TRBJ2-1; 7 positions match TRBD1. Germline assignment: CDR1 MNHNS and CDR2 SASEGT. The CDR3 runs 14 residues. After removal of 4 bases from V and 4 bases from J, the junction contained 4 bases not matched to a gene. CDR3 protein: CASSVRQGYNEQFF. In DNA, the CDR3 is TGTGCCAGCAGTGTCAGACAGGGTTACAATGAGCAGTTCTTC.

This clonotype was observed many times. The J gene is TRBJ1-1, the V gene TRBV11-2; TRBD1 is a possible D gene (6 bases). V was shortened by 10 bases and J by 0 bases, with 18 bases between the two germline ends. The length of the CDR3 is 15 residues. Looked up from germline, CDR1 is SGHAT and CDR2 is FQNNGV. The CDR3 protein is CATPNKRGVNTEAFF. CDR3 in DNA: TGTGCCACCCCGAACAAGAGGGGGGTGAACACTGAAGCTTTCTTT.

This chain links TRBV27 with TRBJ2-3, with 12 bases lining up with TRBD2. This CDR3 contains 14 residues. V trimming: 5 bases; J trimming: 6 bases; junction bases outside the gene matches: 3. Per germline, CDR1 MNHEY and CDR2 SMNVEV (reference sequence). The CDR3 DNA reads as TGTGCCAGCAGTCTAGCGGGGGGGCTGGATACGCAGTATTTT. This translates into CASSLAGGLDTQYF.

About this clonotype: The conserved final phenylalanine or tryptophan is absent from the CDR3, which likely points to a read error. The chain combines TRBV28 with TRBJ1-3; D gene uncertain. Germline loops: CDR1 MDHEN, CDR2 SYDVKM. This CDR3 comprises 13 residues. The V end was cut by 3 bases, the J end by 8 bases, with 11 bases between. Here the CDR3 reads CASSFEGCDTIYS. The CDR3 nucleotides are TGTGCCAGCAGTTTTGAGGGTTGTGACACCATATATTCT.

With regard to this clonotype: A read error may explain this, as a much larger clone is one base away. CDR3 residues: CASSVVEGESQYF. For the CDR3, the DNA is TGTGCCAGCAGCGTAGTGGAGGGAGAGTCCCAGTACTTC. The chain links TRBV9 to TRBJ2-5; tentative D call: TRBD2 (6 bases). The CDR3 loop spans 13 amino acids. The germline V gene has CDR1 SGDLS and CDR2 YYNGEE.

This clonotype was counted ten times or more. The chain recombines TRBV29-1 with TRBJ2-7, with a weak D call TRBD1 (5 bases). V was shortened by 4 bases and J by 6 bases, with 13 bases between the two germline ends. This CDR3 has 12 residues. Germline values: CDR1 SQVTM, CDR2 ANQGSEA. The CDR3 sequence: CSVGARVGEQYF. The CDR3, as DNA: TGCAGCGTTGGGGCCAGGGTGGGCGAGCAGTACTTC.

Notes on this clonotype: Given a far larger clone just one base away, this is likely a sequencing read error. V and J are TRBV6-5 and TRBJ1-2; 7 bases agree with TRBD1. CDR3 length: 13 residues. V gave up 5 bases and J gave up 6 bases; unmatched junction bases: 6. Germline values: CDR1 MNHEY, CDR2 SVGAGI. CDR3 sequence: CASSQGGGHGYTF. CDR3 bases: TGTGCCAGCAGTCAAGGGGGCGGCCATGGCTACACCTTC.

The chain has TRBV6-4 and TRBJ1-4; 11 bases match TRBD1. This CDR3 comprises 17 residues. V trimming: 8 bases; J trimming: 5 bases; junction bases outside the gene matches: 13. Per germline, CDR1 MRHNA and CDR2 SNTAGT. The CDR3 reads CASSYYSGQGANEKLFF. DNA for the CDR3: TGTGCCAGCTCCTATTACAGCGGACAGGGGGCGAATGAAAAACTGTTTTTT.

This clonotype was found many times. V usage is TRBV29-1 and J usage is TRBJ1-1; D gene uncertain. This CDR3 contains 11 residues. Germline assignment: CDR1 SQVTM and CDR2 ANQGSEA. The ends were cut back, 7 bases at V and 4 bases at J, with 10 bases in the middle. The CDR3 region has the DNA TGCAGCGCCGACCCATCCACTGAAGCTTTCTTT. Translating gives CSADPSTEAFF.

In this sample, this clonotype is medium-sized. The chain uses TRBV5-1 and TRBJ1-2, with D perhaps TRBD1 (5 bases). Germline V CDR1 and CDR2: SGHRS, YFSETQ. Trimming shortened V by 4 bases and J by 5 bases, and 12 bases separated the two germline ends. The CDR3 is 13 amino acids. As DNA, the CDR3 is TGCGCCAGCAGCATAGACAGCGGATATGGCTACACCTTC. This gives the protein CASSIDSGYGYTF.

V usage is TRBV6-2 or TRBV6-3 and J usage is TRBJ1-3; no firm D call. CDR1 is MNHEY, CDR2 SVGEGT, per germline. Trimming left V 5 bases short and J 4 bases short, with 12 bases between. CDR3 length equals 14 residues. The CDR3 region has the DNA TGTGCCAGCAGTGAATTAGGTTCCGGAAACACCATATATTTT. This translates into CASSELGSGNTIYF.

This rearrangement joins TRBV7-9 to TRBJ2-3, with TRBD2 as a possible D gene (6 bases). Trimming left V 1 base short and J 10 bases short, with 15 bases between. Germline V lookup: CDR1 SEHNR, CDR2 FQNEAQ (reference sequence). The CDR3 runs to 14 residues. In nucleotides, the CDR3 is TGTGCCAGCAGCTTAGAGGCGGGCGGGACCTCGCAGTATTTT. Its translation is CASSLEAGGTSQYF.

The chain links TRBV19 to TRBJ2-3; D tentatively fits TRBD1 or TRBD2 (5 bases each). Trimming pared 3 bases from V and 2 bases from J, leaving 9 bases between. Germline CDR1 and CDR2: LNHDA and SQIVND (reference sequence). There are 14 residues in the CDR3. The CDR3 sequence: CASSIGTHTDTQYF. CDR3 bases: TGTGCCAGTAGTATCGGGACCCACACAGATACGCAGTATTTT.

This chain connects TRBV6-8 to TRBJ2-6, with D unresolved. This CDR3 region has 14 residues. From germline, CDR1 is MNHGY and CDR2 SAAAGT. The V end lost 8 bases, the J end lost 9 bases, and 17 bases lay between the germline ends. The CDR3, as DNA: TGTGCCAGCGCAGACTTGGCTGGTGTCAACGTCCTGACTTTC. Its protein is CASADLAGVNVLTF.

By its share, this clonotype is medium-sized. The V gene is TRBV6-2 or TRBV6-3, the J gene TRBJ2-1; D gene uncertain. The germline V gene encodes CDR1 MNHEY and CDR2 SVGEGT. Trimming pared 2 bases from V and 1 base from J, leaving 12 bases between. The CDR3 runs to 16 residues. The CDR3 bases are TGTGCCAGCAGTTACCGCCCCCCCTCTTCCTACAATGAGCAGTTCTTC. It encodes CASSYRPPSSYNEQFF.

In regard to this clonotype: Its ends do not fully match the called genes, so a read error is possible. The chain links TRBV19 to TRBJ2-7; weak D call: TRBD2 (7 bases). This CDR3 is 13 amino acids long. Per the germline V gene, CDR1 is LNHDA and CDR2 is SQIVND (reference sequence). The chain's CDR3 is CASSAGDTYDQYF. Here the CDR3 DNA reads TGTGCCAGTAGTGCGGGGGACACCTACGATCAGTACTTC.

In its sample, this clonotype was seen many times. The CDR3 here is CASSPQAGKKLFF. The CDR3 DNA reads as TGTGCCAGCTCACCCCAGGCGGGGAAAAAACTGTTTTTT. The rearrangement links TRBV18 to TRBJ1-4; D uncertain. The CDR3 sequence is 13 residues long. The V end was cut by 3 bases, the J end by 9 bases, with 11 bases between. Germline CDR1 KGHSH, CDR2 LQKENI.

The chain recombines TRBV10-3 with TRBJ1-1; 7 positions agree with TRBD1. With V trimmed by 6 bases and J by 11 bases, 15 bases remained unmatched. CDR3 length equals 14 residues. CDR1 is ENHRY, CDR2 SYGVKD, per germline. The CDR3 DNA reads as TGTGCCATCAGACCACAGGGGATGGACGGTGAGGCTTTCTTT. This sequence encodes CAIRPQGMDGEAFF.

V gene TRBV20-1 combines with J gene TRBJ2-7; TRBD2 aligns across 10 bases. The CDR3 consists of 13 residues. V gave up 6 bases and J gave up 6 bases; unmatched junction bases: 8. Per germline, CDR1 DFQATT and CDR2 SNEGSKA (reference sequence). The CDR3 DNA follows: TGCAGTGCGAAAACTAGCGGGGCGACCGAGCAGTACTTC. This sequence encodes CSAKTSGATEQYF.

A note on this clonotype: A far larger clone is just one base off, so this is likely a read error. CDR3 DNA: TGTGCCATCAGTAGCCGGACAGGGGAGAATTCACCCCTCCACTTT. It translates to CAISSRTGENSPLHF. The chain carries TRBV6-4 and TRBJ1-6, with 9 nucleotides matching TRBD1. The CDR3 sequence is 15 residues long. Per the germline V gene, CDR1 is MRHNA and CDR2 is SNTAGT.

The chain is built from TRBV6-5 and TRBJ2-5, with D possibly TRBD1 on 5 matching bases. Between the trimmed V and J ends, which lost 3 bases and 11 bases, there was a span of 13 bases. In germline, CDR1 is MNHEY, CDR2 SVGAGI. The CDR3 is 12 amino acids. The CDR3 nucleotides are TGTGCCAGCAGTTATTGGGGCTCTCAACAGTACTTC. As protein: CASSYWGSQQYF.

This clonotype was recorded at least ten times. The chain's CDR3 is CASSLADRGGYNQPQHF. CDR3 coding DNA: TGTGCCAGCAGCTTGGCCGACAGGGGAGGTTACAATCAGCCCCAGCATTTT. The V gene is TRBV5-5, the J gene TRBJ1-5; 8 nucleotides match TRBD1. The CDR3 sequence is 17 residues long. Germline CDR1 SGHKS, CDR2 YYEKEE (reference sequence). Trimming removed 0 bases from V and 3 bases from J; junction bases left unmatched: 8.

This clonotype showed up many times. J is TRBJ2-7 and V is TRBV20-1; 9 bases fit TRBD2. Trimming at V came to 3 bases and at J to 7 bases, leaving 13 bases not matched to a gene. This CDR3 contains 15 residues. CDR1 and CDR2 (germline): DFQATT, SNEGSKA (reference sequence). CDR3 residues: CSASGSGGRAKEQYF. CDR3 nucleotides: TGCAGTGCTAGTGGTTCCGGCGGGAGGGCGAAGGAGCAGTACTTC.

About this clonotype: An end of the junction differs from the germline gene, which may be a read error. The V gene is TRBV25-1, the J gene TRBJ1-3; TRBD1 agrees at 7 bases. There are 16 residues in the CDR3. Germline CDR1 reads MGHDK; CDR2 reads SYGVNS. CDR3 region: CASSGLEGASGNTIFF. The CDR3 region has the DNA TGTGCCAGCTCGGGTTTAGAGGGGGCCTCGGGAAACACCATATTTTTT. Using reference TRBV25-1 and TRBJ1-3 for the parts outside the CDR3, the full variable domain is EADIYQTPRYLVIGTGKKITLECSQTMGHDKMYWYQQDPGMELHLIHYSYGVNSTEKGDLSSESTVSRIRTEHFPLTLESARPSHTSQYLCASSGLEGASGNTIFFGEGSWLTVV.